This T cell receptor beta chain is drawn from a study of T-cell memory formation after mild COVID-19. Study-wide results and caveats: Pre-infection memory harbored some responding clones, suggesting cross-reactive memory joined.

TCRalpha and TCRbeta libraries used 5'RACE with constant-segment primers and UMIs. TCRdb re-derived calls from the 5' RACE reads in MiXCR, one entry per CDR3 protein. Found here are 350,000 to 450,000 distinct CDR3 sequences, around 30% of them singletons; the top ten hold roughly 14%. The CDR3 consists of 14 residues. Between the trimmed V and J ends, which lost 6 bases and 6 bases, there was a span of 14 bases. This clonotype has more than one count but fewer than ten. The antigen is not known. This sequence originates from an adult woman who had mild COVID-19 (a few samples of this study predate the infection). Cell type and time point are not known. Sequences were obtained from PBMCs or a T cell subset sorted from them (not recorded which). The chain links TRBV12-3 or TRBV12-4 to TRBJ2-2, with D perhaps TRBD2 (6 bases). The CDR3 protein is CASRAGTSAGELFF. CDR3 bases: TGTGCCAGCAGGGCGGGAACCTCGGCCGGGGAGCTGTTTTTT.